These 18 T cell receptor beta chains were sequenced from one sample in a study of CD8 T cells in ankylosing spondylitis. TCRdb re-called the 5' RACE reads with MiXCR, one entry per CDR3 protein. Of about 260,000 distinct CDR3 sequences in the sample, 15% to 20% were seen once. The sample was blood, either unsorted or a sorted T cell fraction (not recorded which). These receptors came from a male donor with ankylosing spondylitis or in good health (not recorded which).

This clonotype was observed a few times. This chain uses TRBV12-3 or TRBV12-4 with TRBJ1-2; weak D call: TRBD1 (6 bases). The V and J ends lost 5 bases and 5 bases respectively, with 21 bases between them. This CDR3 is built from 16 residues. CDR3 in amino acids: CASSPQTGSNPYGYTF. The CDR3 region has the DNA TGTGCCAGCAGTCCCCAAACAGGGTCTAATCCTTATGGCTACACCTTC.

The chain has TRBV29-1 and TRBJ1-1, with 11 bases matching TRBD1. With 6 bases clipped from V and 8 bases from J, the junction kept 2 bases outside the gene matches. From germline, CDR1 is SQVTM and CDR2 ANQGSEA. The CDR3 loop spans 11 amino acids. CDR3 bases: TGCAGCGTGGGGGACAGGGGGGAAGCTTTCTTT. As protein: CSVGDRGEAFF.

V is TRBV7-9 and J is TRBJ2-5, with a tentative D call TRBD2 (6 bases). V lost 1 base to trimming and J lost 5 bases, with 14 bases between them. This CDR3 region has 15 residues. Germline loops: CDR1 SEHNR, CDR2 FQNEAQ (reference sequence). This chain's CDR3 is CASSLGQEGVETQYF. The CDR3 nucleotides are TGTGCCAGCAGCTTAGGCCAGGAGGGCGTGGAGACCCAGTACTTC. The whole variable domain, filled in from reference TRBV7-9 and TRBJ2-5, reads DTGVSQNPRHKITKRGQNVTFRCDPISEHNRLYWYRQTLGQGPEFLTYFQNEAQLEKSRLLSDRFSAERPKGSFSTLEIQRTEQGDSAMYLCASSLGQEGVETQYFGPGTRLLVL.

The sample holds a few counts of this clonotype. This chain connects TRBV27 to TRBJ1-2, with D uncertain. V shed 6 bases and J shed 1 base, with 6 bases lying between them. CDR1 MNHEY and CDR2 SMNVEV come from the germline V gene (reference sequence). CDR3 size: 12 residues. This chain's CDR3 is CASRQSNYGYTF. The CDR3 coding sequence is TGTGCCAGCAGGCAAAGTAACTATGGCTACACCTTC.

The genes are TRBV5-6 and TRBJ2-1; 7 bases line up with TRBD1. The length of the CDR3 is 13 residues. Per germline, CDR1 SGHDT and CDR2 YYEEEE. With V trimmed by 4 bases and J by 6 bases, 4 bases remained unmatched. CDR3 amino acids: CASSQTGRNEQFF. Here the CDR3 DNA reads TGTGCCAGCAGCCAGACAGGGCGCAATGAGCAGTTCTTC.

The rearrangement links TRBV28 to TRBJ2-2; D is ambiguous. The CDR3 is made up of 15 amino acids. The germline V and J ends were trimmed by 2 bases and 0 bases, with 7 bases remaining between them. The V gene's germline CDR1 is MDHEN and CDR2 SYDVKM. In nucleotides, the CDR3 is TGTGCCAGCAGTTTACACGGGTCGAACACCGGGGAGCTGTTTTTT. Protein sequence: CASSLHGSNTGELFF. The variable domain in full, completed from reference TRBV28 and TRBJ2-2, reads DVKVTQSSRYLVKRTGEKVFLECVQDMDHENMFWYRQDPGLGLRLIYFSYDVKMKEKGDIPEGYSVSREKKERFSLILESASTNQTSMYLCASSLHGSNTGELFFGEGSRLTVL.

CDR3 loop: CASRTDYSSTDTQYF. For the CDR3, the DNA is TGTGCCAGCAGAACCGACTACTCTAGCACAGATACGCAGTATTTT. The chain carries TRBV6-1 and TRBJ2-3; tentatively, D is TRBD2 (5 bases). Germline-derived CDR1 and CDR2 are MNHNS and SASEGT. Trimming left V 6 bases short and J 0 bases short, with 13 bases between. CDR3 length: 15 residues.

This clonotype was detected only a few times. The chain recombines TRBV20-1 with TRBJ2-1; 9 positions agree with TRBD1. Trimming at V came to 6 bases and at J to 0 bases, leaving 6 bases not matched to a gene. The CDR3 is 15 amino acids. CDR1 and CDR2 from the germline V gene are DFQATT and SNEGSKA (reference sequence). CDR3 nucleotides: TGCAGTGCCGACGGGGGACAGGGCTCCTACAATGAGCAGTTCTTC. Translation: CSADGGQGSYNEQFF.

This clonotype was seen a handful of times. The chain recombines TRBV10-3 with TRBJ2-3; D may be TRBD2 (6 bases). Looked up from germline, CDR1 is ENHRY and CDR2 is SYGVKD. Trimming shortened V by 3 bases and J by 0 bases, and 10 bases separated the two germline ends. The CDR3 is made up of 15 amino acids. As DNA, the CDR3 is TGTGCCATCAGTGATTTAGCGGAGAGCACAGATACGCAGTATTTT. Its translation is CAISDLAESTDTQYF.

This sequence joins TRBV11-3 and TRBJ2-5; D uncertain. Trimming took off 0 bases at V and 3 bases at J, with 8 bases between the two ends. Germline V CDR1 and CDR2: SGHNT, YENEEA. The CDR3 length is 14 residues. CDR3 in amino acids: CASSLDWTEETQYF. CDR3 coding DNA: TGTGCCAGCAGCTTAGATTGGACGGAAGAGACCCAGTACTTC.

This clonotype was seen at least ten times. The genes are TRBV29-1 and TRBJ2-3; weak D call: TRBD1 (6 bases). CDR1 SQVTM and CDR2 ANQGSEA come from the germline V gene. The CDR3 sequence is 14 residues long. V lost 7 bases, J lost 4 bases, and 18 bases lay in between. This CDR3 reads CSADTGRRADTQYF. The DNA for the CDR3 is TGCAGCGCCGATACAGGGAGACGGGCAGATACGCAGTATTTT.

V gene TRBV3-1 combines with J gene TRBJ2-2; D is undetermined. Germline lookup yields CDR1 LGHDT and CDR2 YNNKEL (reference sequence). The germline V and J ends were trimmed by 1 base and 6 bases, with 9 bases remaining between them. CDR3 size: 14 residues. DNA of the CDR3: TGTGCCAGCAGCCAAGTGGGTAGATCCGGGGAGCTGTTTTTT. This encodes CASSQVGRSGELFF.

The chain carries TRBV30 and TRBJ2-1; 9 bases line up with TRBD2. The V and J ends lost 0 bases and 10 bases, in that order; junction bases with no gene match: 10. The CDR3 runs 15 residues. Germline loops: CDR1 GTSNPN, CDR2 SVGIG (reference sequence). CDR3: CAWSVRGLAGPEQFF. CDR3 in DNA: TGTGCCTGGAGTGTACGAGGGCTAGCGGGACCAGAGCAGTTCTTC.

The chain links TRBV25-1 to TRBJ2-1; D is ambiguous. Between the trimmed V and J ends, which lost 3 bases and 3 bases, there was a span of 0 bases. Per the germline V gene, CDR1 is MGHDK and CDR2 is SYGVNS. This CDR3 comprises 11 residues. DNA for the CDR3: TGTGCCAGCAGTGACTACAATGAGCAGTTCTTC. It yields the protein CASSDYNEQFF.

The table lists this clonotype with a few counts. J is TRBJ1-4 and V is TRBV28; D ambiguous. This CDR3 is 15 amino acids long. The germline V gene encodes CDR1 MDHEN and CDR2 SYDVKM. Deletions cut 7 bases from V and 0 bases from J, with 12 bases between. The CDR3 loop reads CASKGGPTTNEKLFF. CDR3 coding DNA: TGTGCCAGCAAGGGCGGACCAACAACTAATGAAAAACTGTTTTTT.

This clonotype has just a few counts. CDR3 protein: CASSVGQGLSPLHF. The CDR3 nucleotides are TGTGCCAGCAGTGTGGGACAGGGTTTGTCACCCCTCCACTTT. The chain uses TRBV2 and TRBJ1-6; 9 nucleotides agree with TRBD1. CDR1 and CDR2 from the germline V gene are SNHLY and FYNNEI. The CDR3 contains 14 residues. The ends lost 4 bases at V and 10 bases at J; junction bases unmatched: 5. Complete variable domain (other parts from reference TRBV2 and TRBJ1-6): EPEVTQTPSHQVTQMGQEVILRCVPISNHLYFYWYRQILGQKVEFLVSFYNNEISEKSEIFDDQFSVERPDGSNFTLKIRSTKLEDSAMYFCASSVGQGLSPLHFGNGTRLTVT.

This clonotype was counted between two and nine times. The V and J genes are TRBV5-1 and TRBJ2-1, with D perhaps assigned TRBD1 or TRBD2 (5 bases each). V lost 0 bases and J lost 5, with 12 bases in between. The germline gives CDR1 SGHRS, CDR2 YFSETQ. This CDR3 has 15 residues. The CDR3 region is CASSLAGTAHNEQFF. CDR3 in DNA: TGCGCCAGCAGCTTGGCCGGGACCGCACACAATGAGCAGTTCTTC.

This chain connects TRBV5-4 to TRBJ2-5; TRBD2 matches 9 bases. V lost 1 base to trimming and J lost 1 base; unmatched junction nucleotides: 8. The CDR3 is made up of 17 amino acids. CDR1 SGHNT and CDR2 YYREEE come from the germline V gene (reference sequence). This CDR3 reads CASSLTTSGRAQETQYF. DNA for the CDR3: TGTGCCAGCAGCTTGACAACTAGCGGGCGGGCCCAAGAGACCCAGTACTTC. The whole variable domain, remainder taken from reference TRBV5-4 and TRBJ2-5, is ETGVTQSPTHLIKTRGQQVTLRCSSQSGHNTVSWYQQALGQGPQFIFQYYREEENGRGNFPPRFSGLQFPNYSSELNVNALELDDSALYLCASSLTTSGRAQETQYFGPGTRLLVL.